The TCR beta chain described here comes from a study of blood T cell repertoires in COVID-19. Assay: immunoSEQ multiplex PCR; the TCRdb copy retains only in-frame clones and omits some. The data show about 220,000 clones, over 75% seen once. Germline values: CDR1 LNHDA, CDR2 SQIVND (reference sequence). Losses at the gene ends were 7 bases for V and 4 bases for J; bases not matched to a gene: 9. This CDR3 spans 14 amino acids. The sequencing sample was made of peripheral blood. This sequence was found in a man aged 40-55 years with active or convalescent COVID-19. This chain joins TRBV19 and TRBJ1-1; 7 bases are shared with TRBD1. CDR3 nucleotide sequence: TGTGCCAGTACCATGACAGGGTGGGGCACTGAAGCTTTCTTT. Residues: CASTMTGWGTEAFF. The whole variable domain, remainder taken from reference TRBV19 and TRBJ1-1, is DGGITQSPKYLFRKEGQNVTLSCEQNLNHDAMYWYRQDPGQGLRLIYYSQIVNDFQKGDIAEGYSVSREKKESFPLTVTSAQKNPTAFYLCASTMTGWGTEAFFGQGTRLTVV.